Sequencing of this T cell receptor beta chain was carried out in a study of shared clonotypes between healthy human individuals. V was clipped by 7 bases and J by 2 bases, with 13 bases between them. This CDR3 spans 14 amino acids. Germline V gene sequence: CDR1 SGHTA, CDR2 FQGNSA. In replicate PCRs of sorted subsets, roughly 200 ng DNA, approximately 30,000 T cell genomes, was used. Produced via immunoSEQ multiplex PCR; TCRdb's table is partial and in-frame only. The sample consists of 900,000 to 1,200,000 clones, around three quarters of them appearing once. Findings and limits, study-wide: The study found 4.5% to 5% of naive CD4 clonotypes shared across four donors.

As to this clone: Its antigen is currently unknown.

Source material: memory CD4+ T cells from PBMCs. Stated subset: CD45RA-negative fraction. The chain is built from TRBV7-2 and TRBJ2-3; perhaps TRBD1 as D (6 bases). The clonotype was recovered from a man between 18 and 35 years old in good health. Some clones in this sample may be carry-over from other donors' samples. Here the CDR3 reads CASKMDRPTDTQYF. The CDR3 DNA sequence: TGTGCCAGCAAGATGGACAGACCCACAGATACGCAGTATTTT.